Listed here are 21 T cell receptor beta chains from one sample, sequenced in a study of OX40 agonist ivuxolimab in advanced cancers. Library preparation used the immunoSEQ multiplex PCR assay. As stored in TCRdb, this immuneACCESS dataset retains in-frame rearrangements with V and J assigned. A fraction of the clones does not appear; measured against another copy, unresolved V genes explain less than half of the discrepancy, and the remainder lacks a known reason. This sample has around 97,000 clones in its table, and around 85% of those were observed once. The ten largest clones add up to more than 5.5% of the sample. The specimen comprised CD4+ or CD8+ T cells sorted from blood, sampled in a trial of the OX40 agonist ivuxolimab. Every receptor here comes from an adult with an advanced solid tumor such as melanoma, head and neck, liver or kidney cancer.

The chain has TRBV6-7 and TRBJ1-5; no clear D. TRBV6-7 has ORF status, its function being uncertain. This CDR3 is built from 12 residues. V lost 2 bases and J 5 bases, leaving 4 bases between the germline ends. The CDR3 nucleotides are TGTGCCAGCAGTTACCGGCATCAGCCCCAGCATTTT. The encoded protein is CASSYRHQPQHF.

This clone was counted once. The genes are TRBV5-1 and TRBJ1-2; D possibly corresponds to TRBD1 (6 bases). Germline CDR1 is SGHRS and CDR2 is YFSETQ. V lost 1 base, J lost 7 bases, and 11 bases lay in between. This CDR3 spans 13 amino acids. CDR3 in amino acids: CASSLTGLIGYTF. Here the CDR3 DNA reads TGCGCCAGCAGCTTGACAGGGTTGATTGGCTACACCTTC.

The V and J genes are TRBV9 and TRBJ2-3; TRBD1 or TRBD2 may be the D gene (5 bases each). The CDR3 runs to 14 residues. Germline V gives CDR1 SGDLS, CDR2 YYNGEE. Trimming shortened V by 2 bases and J by 2 bases, and 9 bases separated the two germline ends. For the CDR3, the DNA is TGTGCCAGCAGCGTGGGACCAAACACAGATACGCAGTATTTT. Translating it yields CASSVGPNTDTQYF.

The genes are TRBV9 and TRBJ1-1; weak D call: TRBD1 (5 bases). The CDR3 totals 15 residues. Between the trimmed V and J ends, which lost 0 bases and 2 bases, there was a span of 11 bases. The germline CDR1 and CDR2 sequences are SGDLS and YYNGEE. The CDR3 is CASSVVGPSNTEAFF. The CDR3 DNA is TGTGCCAGCAGCGTAGTGGGGCCTTCAAACACTGAAGCTTTCTTT.

The chain is built from TRBV27 and TRBJ2-1, with no clear D. The CDR3 contains 14 residues. CDR1 is MNHEY, CDR2 SMNVEV, per germline (reference sequence). V lost 7 bases, J lost 4 bases, and 14 bases lay in between. The chain's CDR3 is CASIPGSTYNEQFF. The CDR3 nucleotides read TGTGCCAGCATTCCAGGTTCTACTTACAATGAGCAGTTCTTC.

The V gene is TRBV30, the J gene TRBJ2-7, with D maybe TRBD1 (6 bases). V was pared by 2 bases and J by 2 bases, with 10 bases between. Germline CDR1 and CDR2: GTSNPN and SVGIG (reference sequence). There are 13 residues in the CDR3. CDR3 in DNA: TGTGCCTGGAGTTGGACAGCAGCCTACGAGCAGTACTTC. This codes for CAWSWTAAYEQYF.

The chain is built from TRBV10-2 and TRBJ1-5; TRBD1 is a possible D gene (6 bases). Germline values: CDR1 WSHSY, CDR2 SAAADI. CDR3 length: 18 residues. Trimming removed 4 bases at V and 0 bases at J, with 19 bases between. CDR3 coding DNA: TGCGCCAGCAGTGGCAGGGGTCCTATTTCTTATAGCAATCAGCCCCAGCATTTT. Its protein is CASSGRGPISYSNQPQHF.

V is TRBV5-4 and J is TRBJ2-2; no reliable D call. The CDR3 runs 16 residues. Trimming left V 0 bases short and J 0 bases short, with 9 bases between. The germline gives CDR1 SGHNT, CDR2 YYREEE (reference sequence). Written as DNA, the CDR3 is TGTGCCAGCAGCTTGGTCACGTTCGCGAACACCGGGGAGCTGTTTTTT. It translates to CASSLVTFANTGELFF.

The chain uses TRBV4-1 and TRBJ2-1, with 8 bases aligning to TRBD1. The ends lost 4 bases at V and 6 bases at J; junction bases unmatched: 11. Germline values: CDR1 MGHRA, CDR2 YSYEKL. The length of the CDR3 is 16 residues. The CDR3 loop is CASSLLPGQDPNEQFF. DNA for the CDR3: TGCGCCAGCAGCCTTTTGCCGGGACAGGACCCCAATGAGCAGTTCTTC.

The J gene is TRBJ1-1, the V gene TRBV5-6; tentative D call: TRBD1 (5 bases). The CDR3 is 12 residues long. Trimming removed 4 bases at V and 9 bases at J, with 13 bases between. Per germline, CDR1 SGHDT and CDR2 YYEEEE. CDR3 DNA sequence: TGTGCCAGCAGCAAAAGACCGGGACAAGCTTTCTTT. The encoded protein is CASSKRPGQAFF.

In the case of this clone: At the DNA level, this CDR3 is encoded by other sequences in the same sample as well. The chain employs TRBV27 and TRBJ1-2; no clear D gene. Germline V gives CDR1 MNHEY, CDR2 SMNVEV (reference sequence). The V end was cut by 1 base, the J end by 5 bases, with 8 bases between. The CDR3 has 13 residues. The CDR3, as DNA: TGTGCCAGCAGTTTATACCCCGATTATGGCTACACCTTC. Translating gives CASSLYPDYGYTF.

The V call is TRBV5-6, the J call TRBJ1-5; 9 positions match TRBD1. The germline gives CDR1 SGHDT, CDR2 YYEEEE. This CDR3 is built from 15 residues. Losses at the gene ends were 4 bases for V and 5 bases for J; bases not matched to a gene: 7. The CDR3, as DNA: TGTGCCAGCAGCACCCGGGACAGGGAGTATCAGCCCCAGCATTTT. This codes for CASSTRDREYQPQHF.

The V gene is TRBV19, the J gene TRBJ1-6; D remains unclear. Looked up from germline, CDR1 is LNHDA and CDR2 is SQIVND (reference sequence). The CDR3 spans 13 residues. Trimming pared 3 bases from V and 6 bases from J, leaving 6 bases between. The CDR3 nucleotides are TGTGCCAGTAGTATGGAAGCTAATTCACCCCTCCACTTT. Translating gives CASSMEANSPLHF.

The chain recombines TRBV14 with TRBJ1-5; D is perhaps TRBD1 (5 bases). Trimming took off 4 bases at V and 0 bases at J, with 13 bases between the two ends. CDR3 length: 16 amino acids. Germline V gene sequence: CDR1 SGHDN, CDR2 FVKESK. Written as DNA, the CDR3 is TGTGCCAGCAGCCTGGGGGGACCTTATAGCAATCAGCCCCAGCATTTT. It encodes CASSLGGPYSNQPQHF. The whole variable domain, remainder taken from reference TRBV14 and TRBJ1-5, is EAGVTQFPSHSVIEKGQTVTLRCDPISGHDNLYWYRRVMGKEIKFLLHFVKESKQDESGMPNNRFLAERTGGTYSTLKVQPAELEDSGVYFCASSLGGPYSNQPQHFGDGTRLSIL.

The chain recombines TRBV7-9 with TRBJ1-4, with unresolved D. The germline V gene has CDR1 SEHNR and CDR2 FQNEAQ (reference sequence). V was clipped by 8 bases and J by 8 bases, with 9 bases between them. The CDR3 spans 11 residues. CDR3 amino acids: CASASREKLFF. The CDR3 nucleotides read TGTGCCAGCGCTTCAAGAGAAAAACTGTTTTTT.

This clone appeared a few times. The chain recombines TRBV6-5 with TRBJ1-3; D may be TRBD1 (6 bases). Trimming pared 0 bases from V and 0 bases from J, leaving 6 bases between. The CDR3 runs 15 residues. CDR1 is MNHEY and CDR2 is SVGAGI in the germline V gene. CDR3 sequence: CASSYSDSSGNTIYF. For the CDR3, the DNA is TGTGCCAGCAGTTACTCGGACAGCTCTGGAAACACCATATATTTT.

This chain connects TRBV30 to TRBJ1-2, with D possibly being TRBD1 (5 bases). Looked up from germline, CDR1 is GTSNPN and CDR2 is SVGIG (reference sequence). The CDR3 spans 11 residues. V dropped 2 bases and J dropped 8 bases, with 9 bases sitting between them. Here the CDR3 reads CAWSSRGGYTF. The DNA for the CDR3 is TGTGCCTGGAGTTCGCGGGGGGGCTACACCTTC.

V and J are TRBV18 and TRBJ1-2; 12 bases line up with TRBD1. Per the germline V gene, CDR1 is KGHSH and CDR2 is LQKENI. The CDR3 runs 14 residues. With 3 bases clipped from V and 8 bases from J, the junction kept 4 bases outside the gene matches. This CDR3 is CASSPGQGAEGYTF. The CDR3 nucleotides read TGTGCCAGCTCACCGGGACAGGGGGCCGAGGGCTACACCTTC.

This clone was seen a few times. The J gene is TRBJ1-2, the V gene TRBV7-2; 11 bases line up with TRBD1. This CDR3 region has 13 residues. Germline V lookup: CDR1 SGHTA, CDR2 FQGNSA. V dropped 4 bases and J dropped 14; count of bases not matched to a gene: 9. Written as DNA, the CDR3 is TGTGCCAGCAGCTCGCCGGGACAGGGGGATCGGACCTTC. Its protein product is CASSSPGQGDRTF.

This rearrangement joins TRBV27 to TRBJ2-3; no firm D call. The V gene lost 1 base and the J gene lost 4 bases, with 15 bases spanning the gap. The CDR3 contains 16 residues. Per the germline V gene, CDR1 is MNHEY and CDR2 is SMNVEV (reference sequence). The CDR3 DNA sequence: TGTGCCAGCAGTTTATTCCCCGCCTCTTTCGCAGATACGCAGTATTTT. It codes for CASSLFPASFADTQYF.

As to this clone: Other DNA sequences of this sample code for an identical CDR3. CDR3: CASSLDQSGSSYNSPLHF. CDR3 DNA: TGTGCCAGCAGCTTAGATCAGTCGGGGAGCTCCTATAATTCACCCCTCCACTTT. The chain has TRBV11-3 and TRBJ1-6; D unclear. Germline-derived CDR1 and CDR2 are SGHNT and YENEEA. The CDR3 is 18 residues long. Trimming left V 0 bases short and J 0 bases short, with 12 bases between.